Listed here are 17 T cell receptor beta chains from one sample, sequenced in a study of T cell changes during pregnancy in multiple sclerosis. TCRdb's table, derived via immunoSEQ multiplex PCR, lists solely in-frame clones and lacks some. Here the sample spans 70,000 to 95,000 clones, 70% to 90% being singletons. The material was peripheral blood, obtained before pregnancy. The receptors were sampled from a female donor with multiple sclerosis, enrolled in a pregnancy study.

The J gene is TRBJ2-2, the V gene TRBV2; D not certain. CDR3 length: 12 amino acids. V lost 5 bases to trimming and J lost 2 bases, with 3 bases between them. Germline V gene data show CDR1 as SNHLY and CDR2 as FYNNEI. CDR3 sequence (DNA): TGTGCCAGCAGTCCAAACACCGGGGAGCTGTTTTTT. Translation gives CASSPNTGELFF.

The genes are TRBV18 and TRBJ2-6; D perhaps matches TRBD1 (7 bases). Germline CDR1 and CDR2: KGHSH and LQKENI. Trimming cost V 3 bases and J 1 base, with 13 bases left between them. The CDR3 covers 17 residues. In DNA form, the CDR3 reads TGTGCCAGCTCACCGGAGGGGGCCCCGTCTGGGGCCAACGTCCTGACTTTC. This encodes CASSPEGAPSGANVLTF.

The CDR3 is CASSPIGTGDAPTGGAFF. The CDR3 coding sequence is TGCGCCAGCAGCCCTATCGGGACAGGGGACGCCCCGACGGGGGGAGCTTTCTTT. This rearrangement joins TRBV4-1 to TRBJ1-1; 10 bases match TRBD1. The V and J ends lost 4 bases and 10 bases, in that order; junction bases with no gene match: 21. The CDR3 is 18 residues long. The germline gives CDR1 MGHRA, CDR2 YSYEKL.

The chain employs TRBV10-3 and TRBJ2-7; 8 nucleotides agree with TRBD2. The J segment lost 4 bases and the V segment lost 2 bases, leaving 1 base of the junction unmatched. CDR1 ENHRY and CDR2 SYGVKD come from the germline V gene. CDR3 size: 13 residues. CDR3 protein: CAISEREGYEQYF. DNA for the CDR3: TGTGCCATCAGTGAGCGGGAGGGTTACGAGCAGTACTTC.

With respect to this clone: Compared with germline, one end of the junction differs, possibly owing to a read error. The chain recombines TRBV5-5 with TRBJ1-3, with D unresolved. The CDR3 has 14 amino acids. Germline-derived CDR1 and CDR2 are SGHKS and YYEKEE (reference sequence). CDR3: CVSSSPEGRNTIYF. CDR3 in DNA: TGTGTCAGCAGCTCCCCCGAGGGAAGAAACACCATATATTTT.

V is TRBV4-1 and J is TRBJ1-5; 8 bases agree with TRBD1. In germline, CDR1 is MGHRA, CDR2 YSYEKL. V shed 2 bases, J shed 4 bases, and the junction held 4 bases outside the gene matches. This CDR3 region has 15 residues. DNA for the CDR3: TGCGCCAGCAGCCAACAGGGGGCGCGGAATCAGCCCCAGCATTTT. This gives the protein CASSQQGARNQPQHF.

J is TRBJ2-7 and V is TRBV10-1; D unclear. The CDR3 loop spans 12 amino acids. Trimming took 6 bases from V and 0 from J, leaving 6 bases between them. Germline loops: CDR1 WNHNN, CDR2 SYGVQD (reference sequence). As DNA, the CDR3 is TGCGCCAGCAGCGGTGGCTCCTACGAGCAGTACTTC. The encoded protein is CASSGGSYEQYF.

The chain has TRBV27 and TRBJ2-1, with 7 nucleotides matching TRBD1. Germline V gives CDR1 MNHEY, CDR2 SMNVEV (reference sequence). V lost 1 base and J lost 5; bases outside the gene matches: 5. The CDR3 has 15 residues. Here the CDR3 reads CASSLYADRNNEQFF. The CDR3 region has the DNA TGTGCCAGCAGTTTATACGCGGACAGGAACAATGAGCAGTTCTTC.

The chain employs TRBV6-6 and TRBJ2-7, with 8 nucleotides matching TRBD1. V shed 2 bases, J shed 5 bases, and the junction held 5 bases outside the gene matches. Germline CDR1 MNHNY, CDR2 SVGAGI (reference sequence). This CDR3 has 14 residues. The chain's CDR3 is CASSYGDRGDEQYF. The CDR3 nucleotides read TGTGCCAGCAGTTACGGAGACAGGGGCGACGAGCAGTACTTC.

In DNA, the CDR3 is TGTGCCAGCAAACGAATCGGGGGTTTCACTGAAGCTTTCTTT. Its protein product is CASKRIGGFTEAFF. The chain employs TRBV2 and TRBJ1-1, with D maybe TRBD1 (5 bases). The V end was cut by 7 bases, the J end by 4 bases, with 16 bases between. Germline values: CDR1 SNHLY, CDR2 FYNNEI. This CDR3 has 14 residues.

This chain links TRBV7-8 with TRBJ2-1, with TRBD2 identical over 7 bases. V lost 8 bases, J lost 4 bases, and 8 bases stayed unmatched. Germline loops: CDR1 SGHVS, CDR2 FQNEAQ. CDR3 length: 14 residues. The CDR3 sequence is CASALQAGYNEQFF. CDR3 sequence (DNA): TGTGCCAGCGCCCTCCAAGCGGGGTACAATGAGCAGTTCTTC.

This chain uses TRBV6-1 with TRBJ1-4; 9 bases fit TRBD1. CDR3 length: 14 residues. With 5 bases clipped from V and 7 bases from J, the junction kept 5 bases outside the gene matches. The germline CDR1 and CDR2 sequences are MNHNS and SASEGT. The CDR3 nucleotides are TGTGCCAGCAGTTCGGGACAGGGAGGTGAAAAACTGTTTTTT. This encodes CASSSGQGGEKLFF.

This chain's CDR3 is CASSYMGTGLNYGYTF. Written as DNA, the CDR3 is TGCGCCAGCAGTTACATGGGGACAGGTCTTAACTATGGCTACACCTTC. The rearrangement uses TRBV4-3 and TRBJ1-2, with 8 bases fitting TRBD1. Germline CDR1 is LGHNA and CDR2 is YSLEER. Trimming at V came to 6 bases and at J to 1 base, leaving 10 bases not matched to a gene. This CDR3 is 16 amino acids long.

V usage is TRBV9 and J usage is TRBJ2-7; 7 bases map to TRBD2. CDR3 size: 15 residues. Germline-derived CDR1 and CDR2 are SGDLS and YYNGEE. Trimming cost V 3 bases and J 1 base; bases outside gene matches: 7. The CDR3 sequence is CASSARGVGSYEQYF. As DNA, the CDR3 is TGTGCCAGCAGCGCCCGGGGGGTGGGGTCCTACGAGCAGTACTTC.

The chain links TRBV7-2 to TRBJ1-5, with 11 bases matching TRBD1. With 5 bases clipped from V and 6 bases from J, the junction kept 6 bases outside the gene matches. Germline CDR1 reads SGHTA; CDR2 reads FQGNSA. This CDR3 has 15 amino acids. As DNA, the CDR3 is TGTGCCAGCAGCCCGGACAGGGGGCTCACTCAGCCCCAGCATTTT. This sequence encodes CASSPDRGLTQPQHF.

This clone was seen just once. The chain is built from TRBV7-5 and TRBJ1-1; the table's D call of TRBD1 was not tested on the DNA. TRBV7-5 is tagged as a pseudogene. The CDR3 contains 18 residues. The CDR3: CARSLVFSWPTGGTEAFF. The DNA for the CDR3 is TGTGCCAGAAGCTTAGTGTTCTCATGGCCCACAGGGGGGACTGAAGCTTTCTTT.

V is TRBV10-3 and J is TRBJ2-1; possible D gene TRBD1, 7 bases. Germline assignment: CDR1 ENHRY and CDR2 SYGVKD. The germline V and J ends were trimmed by 7 bases and 8 bases, with 30 bases remaining between them. This CDR3 has 18 residues. The CDR3, as DNA: TGTGCCATCAAAAAGACAGGGCCCACGCGGGTGGGGGAGGATGAGCAGTTCTTC. Amino acids: CAIKKTGPTRVGEDEQFF.